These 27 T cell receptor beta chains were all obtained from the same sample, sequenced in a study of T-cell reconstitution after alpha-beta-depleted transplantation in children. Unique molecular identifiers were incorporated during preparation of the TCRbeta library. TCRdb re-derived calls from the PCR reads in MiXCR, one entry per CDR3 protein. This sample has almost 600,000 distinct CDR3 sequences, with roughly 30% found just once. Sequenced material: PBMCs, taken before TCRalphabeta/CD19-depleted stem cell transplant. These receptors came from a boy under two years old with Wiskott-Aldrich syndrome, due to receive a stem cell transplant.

The CDR3 nucleotides are TGTGCCAGCAGCTCCCAAAGACTAGCGGTGAACACCGGGGAGCTGTTTTTT. This sequence encodes CASSSQRLAVNTGELFF. This rearrangement joins TRBV11-2 to TRBJ2-2, with 9 bases that match TRBD2. V dropped 4 bases and J dropped 1; count of bases not matched to a gene: 7. Germline loops: CDR1 SGHAT, CDR2 FQNNGV. CDR3 length equals 17 residues.

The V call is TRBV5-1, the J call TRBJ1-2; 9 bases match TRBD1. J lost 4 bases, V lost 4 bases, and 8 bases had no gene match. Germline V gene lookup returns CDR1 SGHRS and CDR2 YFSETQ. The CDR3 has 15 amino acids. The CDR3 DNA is TGCGCCAGCAGCCCCGGGACAGGGATCGGCTATGGCTACACCTTC. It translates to CASSPGTGIGYGYTF.

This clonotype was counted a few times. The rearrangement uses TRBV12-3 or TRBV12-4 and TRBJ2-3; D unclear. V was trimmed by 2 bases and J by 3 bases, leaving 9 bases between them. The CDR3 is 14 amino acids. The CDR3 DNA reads TGTGCCAGCAGTTTATCTAGACTTACAGATACGCAGTATTTT. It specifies CASSLSRLTDTQYF.

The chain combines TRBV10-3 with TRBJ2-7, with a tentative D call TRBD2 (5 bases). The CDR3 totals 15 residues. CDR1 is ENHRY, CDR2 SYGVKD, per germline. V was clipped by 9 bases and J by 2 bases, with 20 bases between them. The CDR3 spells CAMSLGMDSTYEQYF. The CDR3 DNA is TGTGCCATGAGCTTGGGAATGGACTCAACCTACGAGCAGTACTTC.

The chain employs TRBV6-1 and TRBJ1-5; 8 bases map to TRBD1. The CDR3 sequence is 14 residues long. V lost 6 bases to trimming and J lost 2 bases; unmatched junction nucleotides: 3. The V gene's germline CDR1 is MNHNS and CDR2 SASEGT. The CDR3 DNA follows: TGTGCCAGCAGAGGACAGGGAGGCAATCAGCCCCAGCATTTT. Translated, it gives CASRGQGGNQPQHF.

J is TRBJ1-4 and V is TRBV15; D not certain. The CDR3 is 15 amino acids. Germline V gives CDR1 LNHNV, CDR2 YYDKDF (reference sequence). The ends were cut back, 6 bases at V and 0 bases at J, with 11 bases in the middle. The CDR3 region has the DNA TGTGCCACCAGGACGAAATATGCAACTAATGAAAAACTGTTTTTT. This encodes CATRTKYATNEKLFF.

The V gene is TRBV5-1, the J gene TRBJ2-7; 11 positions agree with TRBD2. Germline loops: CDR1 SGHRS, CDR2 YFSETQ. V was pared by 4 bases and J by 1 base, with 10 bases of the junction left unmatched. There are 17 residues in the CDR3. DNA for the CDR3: TGCGCCAGCAGCCTGGTGCTAGCGGGAGGTCTTTCCTACGAGCAGTACTTC. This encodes CASSLVLAGGLSYEQYF.

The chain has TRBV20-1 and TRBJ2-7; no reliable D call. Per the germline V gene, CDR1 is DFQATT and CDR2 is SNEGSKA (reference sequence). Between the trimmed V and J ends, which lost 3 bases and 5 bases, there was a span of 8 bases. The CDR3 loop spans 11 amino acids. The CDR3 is CSASNLHEQYF. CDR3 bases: TGCAGTGCTAGCAACCTACACGAGCAGTACTTC.

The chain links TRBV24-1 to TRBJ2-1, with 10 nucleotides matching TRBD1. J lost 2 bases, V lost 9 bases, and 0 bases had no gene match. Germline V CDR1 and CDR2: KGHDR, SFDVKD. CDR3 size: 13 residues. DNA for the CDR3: TGTGCCACCGGGACAGGGGCCTACAATGAGCAGTTCTTC. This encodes CATGTGAYNEQFF.

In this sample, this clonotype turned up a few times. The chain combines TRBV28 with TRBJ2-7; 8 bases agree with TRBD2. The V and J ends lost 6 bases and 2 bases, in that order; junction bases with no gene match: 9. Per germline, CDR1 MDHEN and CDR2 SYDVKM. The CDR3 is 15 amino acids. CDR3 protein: CASSPEVAGTYEQYF. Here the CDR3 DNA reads TGTGCCAGCAGCCCTGAGGTAGCGGGGACCTACGAGCAGTACTTC.

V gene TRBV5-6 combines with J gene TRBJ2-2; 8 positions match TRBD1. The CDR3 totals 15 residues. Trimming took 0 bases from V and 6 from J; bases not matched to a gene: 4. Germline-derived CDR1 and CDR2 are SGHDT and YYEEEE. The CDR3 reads CASSLAGGSAGELFF. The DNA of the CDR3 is TGTGCCAGCAGCTTGGCAGGGGGCAGTGCCGGGGAGCTGTTTTTT.

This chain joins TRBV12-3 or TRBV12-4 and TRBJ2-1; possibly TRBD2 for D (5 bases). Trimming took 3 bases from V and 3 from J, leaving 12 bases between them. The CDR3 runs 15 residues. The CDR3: CASSLRGPVYNEQFF. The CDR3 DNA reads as TGTGCCAGCAGTTTGAGAGGGCCGGTCTACAATGAGCAGTTCTTC.

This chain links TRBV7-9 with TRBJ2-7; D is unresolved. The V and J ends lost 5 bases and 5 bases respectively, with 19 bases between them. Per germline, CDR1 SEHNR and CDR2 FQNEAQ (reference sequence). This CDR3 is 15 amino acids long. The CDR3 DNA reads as TGTGCCAGCAGCGTCCAATCCCCAAGGTTCCACGAGCAGTACTTC. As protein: CASSVQSPRFHEQYF.

The CDR3 loop reads CASSLVLGGTGSYEQYF. CDR3 DNA sequence: TGTGCCAGCAGCTTAGTTTTGGGGGGAACCGGCTCCTACGAGCAGTACTTC. The gene calls are TRBV13 and TRBJ2-7; weak D call: TRBD2 (6 bases). The CDR3 totals 17 residues. In germline, CDR1 is PRHDT, CDR2 FYEKMQ (reference sequence). The V and J ends lost 1 base and 0 bases respectively, with 16 bases between them.

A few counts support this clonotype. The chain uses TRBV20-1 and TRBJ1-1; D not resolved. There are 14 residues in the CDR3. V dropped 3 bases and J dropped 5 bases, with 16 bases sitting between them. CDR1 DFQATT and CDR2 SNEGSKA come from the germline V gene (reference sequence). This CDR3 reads CSARGDLGRTEAFF. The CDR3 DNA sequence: TGCAGTGCTAGGGGAGACCTTGGAAGGACTGAAGCTTTCTTT.

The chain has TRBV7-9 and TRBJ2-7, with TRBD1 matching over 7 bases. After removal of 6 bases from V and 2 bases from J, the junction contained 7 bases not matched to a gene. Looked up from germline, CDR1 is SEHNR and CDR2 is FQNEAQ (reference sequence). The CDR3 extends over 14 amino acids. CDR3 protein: CASSRGQETYEQYF. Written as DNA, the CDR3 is TGTGCCAGCAGTCGAGGACAGGAGACCTACGAGCAGTACTTC.

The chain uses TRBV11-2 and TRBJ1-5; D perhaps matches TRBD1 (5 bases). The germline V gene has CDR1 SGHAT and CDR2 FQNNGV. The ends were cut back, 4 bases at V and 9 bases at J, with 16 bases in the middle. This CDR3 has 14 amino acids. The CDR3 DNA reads TGTGCCAGCAGCTATGCAGGGACGACTAGGCCCCAGCATTTT. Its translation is CASSYAGTTRPQHF.

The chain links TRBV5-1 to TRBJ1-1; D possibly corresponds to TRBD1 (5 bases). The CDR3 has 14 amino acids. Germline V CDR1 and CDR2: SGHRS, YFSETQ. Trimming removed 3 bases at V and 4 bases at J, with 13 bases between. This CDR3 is CASSWQGPGTEAFF. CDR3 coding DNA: TGCGCCAGCAGCTGGCAGGGCCCAGGCACTGAAGCTTTCTTT.

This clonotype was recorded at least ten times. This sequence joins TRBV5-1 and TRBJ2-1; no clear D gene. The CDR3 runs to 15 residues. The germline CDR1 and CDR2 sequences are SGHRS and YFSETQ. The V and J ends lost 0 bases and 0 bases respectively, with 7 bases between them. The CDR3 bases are TGCGCCAGCAGCTTGGACTCTGGCTCCTACAATGAGCAGTTCTTC. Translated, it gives CASSLDSGSYNEQFF.

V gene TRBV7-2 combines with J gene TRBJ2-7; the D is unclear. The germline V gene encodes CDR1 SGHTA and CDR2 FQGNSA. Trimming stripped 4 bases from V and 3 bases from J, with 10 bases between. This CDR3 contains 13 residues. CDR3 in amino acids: CASSSPNYYEQYF. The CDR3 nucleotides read TGTGCCAGCAGCTCCCCAAACTACTACGAGCAGTACTTC.

CDR3 residues: CSARIRDRASNEQFF. DNA of the CDR3: TGCAGTGCTAGGATCCGGGACAGGGCCTCCAATGAGCAGTTCTTC. The rearrangement uses TRBV20-1 and TRBJ2-1, with 9 bases identical to TRBD1. The CDR3 spans 15 residues. The V and J ends lost 3 bases and 6 bases, in that order; junction bases with no gene match: 9. The germline V gene has CDR1 DFQATT and CDR2 SNEGSKA (reference sequence).

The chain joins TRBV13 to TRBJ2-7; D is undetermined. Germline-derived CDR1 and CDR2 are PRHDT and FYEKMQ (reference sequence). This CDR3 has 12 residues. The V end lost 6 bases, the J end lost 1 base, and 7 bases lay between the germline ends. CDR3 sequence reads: CASSPISYEQYF. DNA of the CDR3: TGTGCCAGCAGTCCGATATCCTACGAGCAGTACTTC.

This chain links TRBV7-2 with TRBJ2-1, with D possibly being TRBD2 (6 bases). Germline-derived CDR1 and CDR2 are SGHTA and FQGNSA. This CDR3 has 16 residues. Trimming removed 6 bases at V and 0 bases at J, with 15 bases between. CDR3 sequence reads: CASRGGSSSSYNEQFF. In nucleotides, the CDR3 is TGTGCCAGCAGGGGGGGAAGTTCTAGCTCCTACAATGAGCAGTTCTTC.

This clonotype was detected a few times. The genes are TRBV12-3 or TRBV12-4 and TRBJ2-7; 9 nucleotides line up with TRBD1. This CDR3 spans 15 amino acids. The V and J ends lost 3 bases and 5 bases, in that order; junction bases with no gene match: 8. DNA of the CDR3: TGTGCCAGCAGTTTCGGAACCGGGACAGGGAACGAGCAGTACTTC. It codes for CASSFGTGTGNEQYF.

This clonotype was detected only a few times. This CDR3 is CASSLVLAGVTNEQFF. The CDR3 DNA sequence: TGTGCCAGCAGCTTAGTACTAGCGGGAGTAACAAATGAGCAGTTCTTC. The chain has TRBV28 and TRBJ2-1; the match to TRBD2 covers 11 bases. Germline V gene sequence: CDR1 MDHEN, CDR2 SYDVKM. This CDR3 spans 16 amino acids. V lost 6 bases to trimming and J lost 7 bases; unmatched junction nucleotides: 11.

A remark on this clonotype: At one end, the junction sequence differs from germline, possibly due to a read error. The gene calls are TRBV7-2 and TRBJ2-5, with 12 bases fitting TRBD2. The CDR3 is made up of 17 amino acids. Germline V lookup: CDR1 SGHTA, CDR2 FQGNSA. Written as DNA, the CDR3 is TGTGCCAGCAGTTTAGGGCTAGCGGGAGGGTCCCAAGAGACCCAGTACTTC. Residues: CASSLGLAGGSQETQYF.

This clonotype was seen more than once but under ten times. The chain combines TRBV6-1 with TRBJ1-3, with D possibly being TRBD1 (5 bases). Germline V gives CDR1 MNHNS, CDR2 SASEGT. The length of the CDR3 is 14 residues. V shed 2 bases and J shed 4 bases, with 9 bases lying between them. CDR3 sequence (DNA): TGTGCCAGCAGTGAACCAGGGCTGGGAAACACCATATATTTT. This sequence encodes CASSEPGLGNTIYF.